This T cell receptor (beta chain) comes out of a study of cytomegalovirus exposure and HLA in healthy donors. Study-wide results and caveats: A few CMV-associated chains proved CMV antigen-specific in vitro. Cytomegalovirus-associated status was assigned to some 180 TCR beta chains. Using the classifier, cytomegalovirus status was reportedly diagnosed with high specificity and sensitivity.

Remarks on this clone: Its specificity is unknown.

Sequencing used immunoSEQ multiplex PCR; TCRdb keeps in-frame clones, though not all of them. Altogether 130,000 or so clones are present, around 90% being singletons, with the ten largest covering roughly 2%. What was sequenced was PBMCs. The clonotype originates from a young woman in good health and CMV-seronegative.

This chain's CDR3 is CASSIRDRDNNEQFF. The CDR3 bases are TGTGCCAGCAGTATCCGGGACAGGGATAACAATGAGCAGTTCTTC. The chain carries TRBV6-1 and TRBJ2-1, with 9 positions matching TRBD1. The J segment lost 5 bases and the V segment lost 5 bases, leaving 7 bases of the junction unmatched. Germline V CDR1 and CDR2: MNHNS, SASEGT. The length of the CDR3 is 15 residues.